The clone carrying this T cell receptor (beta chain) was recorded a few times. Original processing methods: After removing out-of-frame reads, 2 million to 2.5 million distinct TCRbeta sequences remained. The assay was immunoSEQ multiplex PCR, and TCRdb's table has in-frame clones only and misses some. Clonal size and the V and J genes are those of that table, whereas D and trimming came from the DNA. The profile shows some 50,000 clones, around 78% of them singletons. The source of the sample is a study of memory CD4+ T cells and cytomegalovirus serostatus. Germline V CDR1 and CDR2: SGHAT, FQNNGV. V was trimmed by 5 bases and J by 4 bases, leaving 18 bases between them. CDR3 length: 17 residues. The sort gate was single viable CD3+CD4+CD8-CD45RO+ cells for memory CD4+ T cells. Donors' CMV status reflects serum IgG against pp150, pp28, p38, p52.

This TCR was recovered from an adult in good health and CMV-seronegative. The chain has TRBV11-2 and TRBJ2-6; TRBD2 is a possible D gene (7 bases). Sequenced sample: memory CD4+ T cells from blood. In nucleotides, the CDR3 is TGTGCCAGCAGCCCAGGCTGGGGGGGGCCCGGGGCCAACGTCCTGACTTTC. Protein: CASSPGWGGPGANVLTF.